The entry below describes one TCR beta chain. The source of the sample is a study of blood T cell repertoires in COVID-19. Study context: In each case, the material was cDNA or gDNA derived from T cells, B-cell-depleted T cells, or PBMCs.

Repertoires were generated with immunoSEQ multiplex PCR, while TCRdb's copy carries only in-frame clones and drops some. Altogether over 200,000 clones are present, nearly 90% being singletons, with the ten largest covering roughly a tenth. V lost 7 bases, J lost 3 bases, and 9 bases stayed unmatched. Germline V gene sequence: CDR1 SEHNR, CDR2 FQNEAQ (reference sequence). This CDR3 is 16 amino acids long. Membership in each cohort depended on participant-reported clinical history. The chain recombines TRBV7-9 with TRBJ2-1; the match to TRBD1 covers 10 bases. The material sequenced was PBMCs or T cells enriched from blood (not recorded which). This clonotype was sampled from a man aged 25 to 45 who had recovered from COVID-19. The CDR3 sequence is CASINSGQGFYNEQFF. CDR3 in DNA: TGTGCCAGCATCAACTCGGGACAGGGGTTCTACAATGAGCAGTTCTTC.